The 18 T cell receptor beta chains below all came from one sample that was sequenced in a study of T cell responses to AZD1222 COVID-19 vaccine. Libraries were prepared by immunoSEQ multiplex PCR; TCRdb keeps only in-frame clonotypes and omits some of them. The sample contains tens of thousands of clones, 90% to 95% of which appear only once. The sample consisted of peripheral blood, taken 28 days after the second AZD1222 dose. The receptors come from an adult who received the AZD1222 COVID-19 vaccine.

The CDR3 here is CATQRGLGYGYTF. In nucleotides, the CDR3 is TGTGCCACTCAAAGGGGGCTCGGCTATGGCTACACCTTC. The rearrangement uses TRBV28 and TRBJ1-2; 7 bases are shared with TRBD1. The V gene's germline CDR1 is MDHEN and CDR2 SYDVKM. Losses at the gene ends were 10 bases for V and 4 bases for J; bases not matched to a gene: 9. The CDR3 has 13 amino acids.

The CDR3 sequence is CASSPPYSTTGELFF. The DNA for the CDR3 is TGTGCCAGCTCACCACCTTATTCGACCACCGGGGAGCTGTTTTTT. The chain uses TRBV18 and TRBJ2-2; D is undetermined. Trimming left V 0 bases short and J 4 bases short, with 9 bases between. This CDR3 spans 15 amino acids. CDR1 KGHSH and CDR2 LQKENI come from the germline V gene.

In nucleotides, the CDR3 is TGTGCCAGCATCCTCGCGGGGACAGCTAGCACAGATACGCAGTATTTT. As protein: CASILAGTASTDTQYF. This sequence joins TRBV28 and TRBJ2-3, with D possibly being TRBD1 (7 bases). The CDR3 has 16 amino acids. V shed 7 bases and J shed 0 bases, with 17 bases lying between them. Germline CDR1 MDHEN, CDR2 SYDVKM.

The V call is TRBV5-6, the J call TRBJ1-2, with D uncertain. The germline gives CDR1 SGHDT, CDR2 YYEEEE. Trimming took 2 bases from V and 3 from J, leaving 17 bases between them. The CDR3 runs to 16 residues. The CDR3 DNA follows: TGTGCCAGCAGCTTAGGTTCGGTGCGGGAATACTATGGCTACACCTTC. It codes for CASSLGSVREYYGYTF. Drawing the rest from reference TRBV5-6 and TRBJ1-2, the complete variable domain is DAGVTQSPTHLIKTRGQQVTLRCSPKSGHDTVSWYQQALGQGPQFIFQYYEEEERQRGNFPDRFSGHQFPNYSSELNVNALLLGDSALYLCASSLGSVREYYGYTFGSGTRLTVV.

The rearrangement uses TRBV7-2 and TRBJ1-1; D might be TRBD1 (5 bases). This CDR3 comprises 13 residues. Trimming stripped 6 bases from V and 6 bases from J, with 14 bases between. Germline V lookup: CDR1 SGHTA, CDR2 FQGNSA. The CDR3 coding sequence is TGTGCCAGCAGACAAACCGGGACGGCTGAAGCTTTCTTT. Its protein product is CASRQTGTAEAFF.

The rearrangement joins TRBV11-3 to TRBJ1-1, with D maybe TRBD1 (6 bases). The V and J ends lost 5 bases and 10 bases respectively, with 20 bases between them. Germline V lookup: CDR1 SGHNT, CDR2 YENEEA. The CDR3 loop spans 14 amino acids. CDR3 amino acids: CASSQATGFGVAFF. CDR3 DNA: TGTGCCAGCAGCCAAGCTACAGGGTTCGGGGTAGCTTTCTTT.

CDR3 coding DNA: TGCGCCAGCAGCTTGGGACAGGGGGGATTATACACCTTC. This sequence encodes CASSLGQGGLYTF. The chain combines TRBV5-1 with TRBJ1-2; TRBD1 matches 9 bases. Germline V gives CDR1 SGHRS, CDR2 YFSETQ. Trimming cost V 0 bases and J 11 bases; bases outside gene matches: 5. The CDR3 loop spans 13 amino acids.

This clone was detected once. The chain uses TRBV5-4 and TRBJ2-7; a weak D match, TRBD1 (5 bases). V was shortened by 0 bases and J by 7 bases, with 17 bases between the two germline ends. The CDR3 totals 15 residues. Looked up from germline, CDR1 is SGHNT and CDR2 is YYREEE (reference sequence). The CDR3 coding sequence is TGTGCCAGCAGCTTGGTAGGGGCGGACGGTGTGGAGCAGTACTTC. Its protein product is CASSLVGADGVEQYF.

The chain employs TRBV19 and TRBJ1-1; 9 bases fit TRBD1. Trimming cost V 10 bases and J 5 bases; bases outside gene matches: 14. Germline assignment: CDR1 LNHDA and CDR2 SQIVND (reference sequence). This CDR3 contains 15 residues. This CDR3 is CATLLSGTGRTEAFF. CDR3 in DNA: TGTGCCACCCTACTTTCCGGGACAGGGAGAACTGAAGCTTTCTTT.

This chain links TRBV5-1 with TRBJ1-2; TRBD1 matches 8 bases. Germline CDR1 is SGHRS and CDR2 is YFSETQ. The CDR3 is 14 amino acids. After removal of 4 bases from V and 8 bases from J, the junction contained 10 bases not matched to a gene. The CDR3 spells CASSPWDRSGGYTF. Written as DNA, the CDR3 is TGCGCCAGCAGCCCATGGGACAGGTCAGGCGGCTACACCTTC.

The chain is built from TRBV28 and TRBJ2-3; no firm D call. This CDR3 is built from 12 residues. Germline assignment: CDR1 MDHEN and CDR2 SYDVKM. V lost 5 bases and J lost 6, with 9 bases in between. This CDR3 reads CASSDGWDTQYF. The CDR3 bases are TGTGCCAGCAGTGACGGTTGGGATACGCAGTATTTT.

The chain is built from TRBV3-1 (or the pseudogene TRBV3-2) and TRBJ2-1; TRBD2 agrees at 12 bases. Germline V gene sequence: CDR1 LGHDT, CDR2 YNNKEL (reference sequence). The J segment lost 6 bases and the V segment lost 5 bases, leaving 14 bases of the junction unmatched. This CDR3 spans 18 amino acids. CDR3 bases: TGTGCCAGCAGCGAGCTTCGGGGAGCTAGCGGGAGGGGCAATGAGCAGTTCTTC. Translated, it gives CASSELRGASGRGNEQFF.

Concerning this clone itself: Other DNA sequences in the sample encode the same CDR3. The V and J genes are TRBV18 and TRBJ2-5; 7 bases are shared with TRBD1. This CDR3 region has 14 residues. V was clipped by 1 base and J by 2 bases; unmatched bases: 1. Per germline, CDR1 KGHSH and CDR2 LQKENI. The DNA for the CDR3 is TGTGCCAGCTCACCACGACAGGGACAAGAGACCCAGTACTTC. It codes for CASSPRQGQETQYF.

The CDR3 coding sequence is TGCAGTGCTAGCGGCAGTATGCAGTTCTTC. This encodes CSASGSMQFF. The chain employs TRBV20-1 and TRBJ2-1, with D uncertain. Per germline, CDR1 DFQATT and CDR2 SNEGSKA (reference sequence). Trimming shortened V by 3 bases and J by 12 bases, and 9 bases separated the two germline ends. The CDR3 is 10 residues long.

The chain joins TRBV19 to TRBJ1-5; D is ambiguous. Germline assignment: CDR1 LNHDA and CDR2 SQIVND (reference sequence). This CDR3 has 15 amino acids. V lost 1 base, J lost 1 base, and 8 bases lay in between. The CDR3 sequence: CASSIVEVSNQPQHF. The CDR3 DNA follows: TGTGCCAGTAGTATAGTAGAGGTGAGCAATCAGCCCCAGCATTTT.

This rearrangement joins TRBV7-8 to TRBJ1-5, with unresolved D. This CDR3 has 16 residues. CDR1 is SGHVS, CDR2 FQNEAQ, per germline. Trimming removed 3 bases at V and 2 bases at J, with 14 bases between. CDR3 sequence reads: CASSFGRVRGNQPQHF. The CDR3 DNA sequence: TGTGCCAGCAGCTTTGGTCGAGTAAGGGGCAATCAGCCCCAGCATTTT.

The rearrangement joins TRBV2 to TRBJ1-6; D is undetermined. Trimming removed 2 bases at V and 9 bases at J, with 14 bases between. Per the germline V gene, CDR1 is SNHLY and CDR2 is FYNNEI. This CDR3 spans 15 amino acids. CDR3 coding DNA: TGTGCCAGCAGTGAACGAAACGCCGCCGGTTCACCCCTCCACTTT. Residues: CASSERNAAGSPLHF. Looking up the rest from reference TRBV2 and TRBJ1-6 gives the full variable domain: EPEVTQTPSHQVTQMGQEVILRCVPISNHLYFYWYRQILGQKVEFLVSFYNNEISEKSEIFDDQFSVERPDGSNFTLKIRSTKLEDSAMYFCASSERNAAGSPLHFGNGTRLTVT.

This clone was counted only a few times. The gene calls are TRBV29-1 and TRBJ1-2; 7 bases are shared with TRBD1. J gave up 4 bases and V 4 bases, and 3 bases lay outside the gene matches. The CDR3 runs 12 residues. Germline assignment: CDR1 SQVTM and CDR2 ANQGSEA. The CDR3 spells CSVAGQAYGYTF. Written as DNA, the CDR3 is TGCAGCGTTGCCGGACAGGCCTATGGCTACACCTTC.